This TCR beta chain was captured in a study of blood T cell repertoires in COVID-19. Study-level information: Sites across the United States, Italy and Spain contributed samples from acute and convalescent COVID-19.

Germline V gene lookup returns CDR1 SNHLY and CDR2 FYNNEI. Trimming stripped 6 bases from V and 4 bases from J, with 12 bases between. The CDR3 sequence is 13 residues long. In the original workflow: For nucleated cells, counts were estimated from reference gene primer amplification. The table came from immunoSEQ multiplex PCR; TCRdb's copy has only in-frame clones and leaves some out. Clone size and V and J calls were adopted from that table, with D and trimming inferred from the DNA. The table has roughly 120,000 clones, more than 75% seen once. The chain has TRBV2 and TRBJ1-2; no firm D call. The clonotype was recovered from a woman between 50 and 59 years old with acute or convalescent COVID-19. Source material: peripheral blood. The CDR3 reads CASSPDKSYGYTF. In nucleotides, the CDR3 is TGTGCCAGCAGCCCCGACAAGAGCTATGGCTACACCTTC. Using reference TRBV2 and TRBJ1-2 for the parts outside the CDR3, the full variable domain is EPEVTQTPSHQVTQMGQEVILRCVPISNHLYFYWYRQILGQKVEFLVSFYNNEISEKSEIFDDQFSVERPDGSNFTLKIRSTKLEDSAMYFCASSPDKSYGYTFGSGTRLTVV.